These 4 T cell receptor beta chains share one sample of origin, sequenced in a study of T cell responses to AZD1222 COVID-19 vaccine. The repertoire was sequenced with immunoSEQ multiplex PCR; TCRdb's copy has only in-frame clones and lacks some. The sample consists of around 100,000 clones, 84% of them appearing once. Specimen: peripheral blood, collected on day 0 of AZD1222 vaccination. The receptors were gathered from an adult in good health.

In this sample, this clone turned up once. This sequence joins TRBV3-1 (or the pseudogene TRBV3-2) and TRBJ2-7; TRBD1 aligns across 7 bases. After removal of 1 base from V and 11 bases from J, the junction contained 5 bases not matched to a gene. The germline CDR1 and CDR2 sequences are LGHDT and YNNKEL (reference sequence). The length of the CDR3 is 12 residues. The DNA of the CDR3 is TGTGCCAGCAGCCAAGGGAGAGGGGGCGAGTACTTC. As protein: CASSQGRGGEYF.

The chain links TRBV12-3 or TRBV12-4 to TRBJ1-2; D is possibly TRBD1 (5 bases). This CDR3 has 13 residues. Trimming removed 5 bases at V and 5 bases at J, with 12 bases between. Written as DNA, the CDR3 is TGTGCCAGCAGTACCAGGGCGGGATATGGCTACACCTTC. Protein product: CASSTRAGYGYTF.

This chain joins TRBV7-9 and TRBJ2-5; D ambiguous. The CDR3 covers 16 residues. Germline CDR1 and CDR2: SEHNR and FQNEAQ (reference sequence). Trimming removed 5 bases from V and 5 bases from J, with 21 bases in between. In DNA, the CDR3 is TGTGCCAGCAGCCAGGAAGGCCTTATCACCGGGGAGACCCAGTACTTC. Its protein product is CASSQEGLITGETQYF.

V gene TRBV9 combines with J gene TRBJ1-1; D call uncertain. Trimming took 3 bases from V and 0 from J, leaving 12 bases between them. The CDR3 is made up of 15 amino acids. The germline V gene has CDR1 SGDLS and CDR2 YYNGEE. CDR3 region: CASSGEAPLNTEAFF. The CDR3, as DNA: TGTGCCAGCAGCGGGGAAGCCCCTTTGAACACTGAAGCTTTCTTT.